This T cell receptor beta chain was documented in a study of blood T cell repertoires in COVID-19. Background on the study: Samples representing acute and convalescent COVID-19 were sourced from the United States, Italy and Spain. PBMCs, B-cell-depleted T cells, or T cells were the source of the cDNA or gDNA that made up the material.

As originally analysed: Nucleated cell counts were estimated from reference gene primer amplification. Measured with immunoSEQ multiplex PCR; TCRdb has only the in-frame clones, and not every one. D and trimming come from the DNA, and the V and J calls and clone size come from that table. In the table there are about 170,000 clones, more than 65% of which are singletons. The V gene's germline CDR1 is SGHTA and CDR2 FQGTGA. The CDR3 is made up of 15 amino acids. The J segment lost 4 bases and the V segment lost 3 bases, leaving 2 bases of the junction unmatched. The genes are TRBV7-3 and TRBJ2-3; 12 bases align to TRBD2. The source of this sequence is a human donor with acute or convalescent COVID-19. The donor label of this sample is uncertain. The sequencing input was peripheral blood. CDR3 in DNA: TGTGCCAGCAGCTTTTCTAGCGGGGGGGCAGATACGCAGTATTTT. Its protein is CASSFSSGGADTQYF. The whole variable domain, remainder taken from reference TRBV7-3 and TRBJ2-3, is GAGVSQTPSNKVTEKGKYVELRCDPISGHTALYWYRQSLGQGPEFLIYFQGTGAADDSGLPNDRFFAVRPEGSVSTLKIQRTERGDSAVYLCASSFSSGGADTQYFGPGTRLTVL.